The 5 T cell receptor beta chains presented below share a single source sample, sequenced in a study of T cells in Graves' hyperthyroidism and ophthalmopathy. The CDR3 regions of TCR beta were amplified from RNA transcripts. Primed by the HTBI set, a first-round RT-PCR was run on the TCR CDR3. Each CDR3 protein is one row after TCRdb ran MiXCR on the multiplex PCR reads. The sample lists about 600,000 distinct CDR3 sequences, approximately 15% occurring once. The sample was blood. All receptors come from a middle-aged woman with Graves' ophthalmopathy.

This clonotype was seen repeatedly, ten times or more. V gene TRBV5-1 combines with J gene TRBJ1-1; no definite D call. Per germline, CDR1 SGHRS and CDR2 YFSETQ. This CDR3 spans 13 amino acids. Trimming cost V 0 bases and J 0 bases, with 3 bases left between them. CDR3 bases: TGCGCCAGCAGCTTGGGGCTGAACACTGAAGCTTTCTTT. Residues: CASSLGLNTEAFF.

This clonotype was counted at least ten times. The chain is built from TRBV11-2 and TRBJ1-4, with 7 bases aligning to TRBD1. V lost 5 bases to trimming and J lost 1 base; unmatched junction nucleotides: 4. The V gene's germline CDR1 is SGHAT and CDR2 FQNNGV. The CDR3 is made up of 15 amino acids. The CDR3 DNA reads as TGTGCCAGCAGCGCCCAGGGGGTAACTAATGAAAAACTGTTTTTT. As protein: CASSAQGVTNEKLFF.

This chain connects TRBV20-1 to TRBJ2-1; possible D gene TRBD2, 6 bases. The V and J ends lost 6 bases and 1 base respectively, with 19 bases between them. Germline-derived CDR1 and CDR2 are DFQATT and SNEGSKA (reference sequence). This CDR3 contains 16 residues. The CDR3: CSALLAGRGSYNEQFF. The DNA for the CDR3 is TGCAGTGCCCTCTTGGCGGGGCGAGGGTCCTACAATGAGCAGTTCTTC.

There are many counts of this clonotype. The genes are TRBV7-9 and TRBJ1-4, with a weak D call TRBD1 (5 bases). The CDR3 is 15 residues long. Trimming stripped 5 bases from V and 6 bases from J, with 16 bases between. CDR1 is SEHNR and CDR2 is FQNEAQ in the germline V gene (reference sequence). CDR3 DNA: TGTGCCAGCAGCATGACAGATGGGGGATATGAAAAACTGTTTTTT. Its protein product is CASSMTDGGYEKLFF.

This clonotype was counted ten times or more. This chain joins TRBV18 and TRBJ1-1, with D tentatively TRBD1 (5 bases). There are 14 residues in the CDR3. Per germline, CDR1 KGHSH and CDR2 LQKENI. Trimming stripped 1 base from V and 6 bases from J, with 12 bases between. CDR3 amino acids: CASSPRWGGAEAFF. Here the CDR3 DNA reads TGTGCCAGCTCACCACGGTGGGGGGGTGCTGAAGCTTTCTTT.